The T cell receptor beta chain under discussion was sequenced for a study of cytomegalovirus exposure and HLA in healthy donors. Study-level information: Of several hundred genotyped donors, approximately 80% clustered with self-reported Caucasian donors.

Primers for the PCR totalled 60 Vbeta and 13 Jbeta. Sequenced by immunoSEQ multiplex PCR; TCRdb stores in-frame clones only, minus some. The repertoire holds over 95,000 clones, with about 80% as singletons. Sequences were obtained from PBMCs. The receptor was derived from a man aged 35 to 55 in good health and CMV-seronegative.

The CDR3 region is CASTVMGAGETQYF. The CDR3 DNA reads as TGTGCCAGCACCGTGATGGGGGCCGGTGAGACCCAGTACTTC. The chain combines TRBV5-4 with TRBJ2-5, with TRBD1 as a possible D gene (6 bases). The germline CDR1 and CDR2 sequences are SGHNT and YYREEE (reference sequence). CDR3 length equals 14 residues. Trimming cost V 6 bases and J 5 bases, with 17 bases left between them.